In this sample, the clone carrying this TCR beta chain turned up once. Its antigen is still unknown. The PCR employed 60 Vbeta primers together with 13 Jbeta primers. Data came from immunoSEQ multiplex PCR; TCRdb stores just in-frame clones and leaves some out. The sample records some 90,000 clones, under 70% being singletons. The germline gives CDR1 MRHNA, CDR2 SNTAGT. The CDR3 runs 13 residues. The ends were cut back, 6 bases at V and 5 bases at J, with 13 bases in the middle. The data derive from a study of cytomegalovirus exposure and HLA in healthy donors. Study overall: A prior study identified just under 120 million unique TCR beta sequences from about 179 million T cells. Study outcomes and limitations: On later analysis, the bulk of CMV-associated TCR beta chains appeared to be HLA-restricted. The authors considered a cluster of highly shared sequence variants likely to be a sequencing artifact.

The sample comprised PBMCs. The chain couples TRBV6-4 to TRBJ1-1, with a possible D match to TRBD1 (5 bases). This receptor was obtained from a man aged 50 or older in good health and CMV-seronegative. CDR3 bases: TGTGCCAGCAGAGGGACGGCGGGGACTGAAGCTTTCTTT. This gives the protein CASRGTAGTEAFF.